This T cell receptor beta chain is drawn from a study of blood T cell repertoires in COVID-19. Background on the study: T cells, B-cell-depleted T cells, or PBMCs provided the cDNA or gDNA that served as material.

Repertoires were generated with immunoSEQ multiplex PCR, while TCRdb's copy carries only in-frame clones and drops some. This table has a few hundred thousand clones, more than 70% appearing once. V gave up 2 bases and J gave up 6 bases, with 7 bases separating them. This CDR3 spans 13 amino acids. Germline V CDR1 and CDR2: MNHEY, SVGAGI. The sequence came from a woman in her late teens or twenties who had recovered from COVID-19. Sequenced sample: PBMCs or T cells enriched from blood (not recorded which). The rearrangement joins TRBV6-5 to TRBJ1-4; no clear D gene. CDR3 in DNA: TGTGCCAGCAGTTACGGTTCGGATGAAAAACTGTTTTTT. Its protein product is CASSYGSDEKLFF.